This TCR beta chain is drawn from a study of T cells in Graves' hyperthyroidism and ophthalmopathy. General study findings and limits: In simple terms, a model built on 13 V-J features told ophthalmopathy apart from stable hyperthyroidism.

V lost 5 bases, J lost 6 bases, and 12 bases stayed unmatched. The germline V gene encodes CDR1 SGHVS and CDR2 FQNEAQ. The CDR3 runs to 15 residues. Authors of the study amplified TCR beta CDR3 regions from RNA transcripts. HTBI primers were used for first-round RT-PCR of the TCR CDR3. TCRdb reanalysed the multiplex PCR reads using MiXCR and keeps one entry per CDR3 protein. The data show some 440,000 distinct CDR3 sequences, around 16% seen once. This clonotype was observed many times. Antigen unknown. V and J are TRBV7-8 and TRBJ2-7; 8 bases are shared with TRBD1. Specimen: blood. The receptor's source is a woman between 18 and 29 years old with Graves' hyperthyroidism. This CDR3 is CASSPRTGRVLEQYF. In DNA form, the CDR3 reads TGTGCCAGCAGCCCAAGGACAGGGCGGGTGCTCGAGCAGTACTTC.